This paragraph reports one T cell receptor (beta chain). What it binds is not known. A much larger clone lies one base from this, so it may be a read error. No conserved phenylalanine or tryptophan ends this CDR3, so it is likely a read error. The sample comes from a study of read filtering for tumor transcriptome and immune sequencing. The wider study: Mean patient age was roughly 61 years, range about 45 to 85; approximately 17 male, around 15 female. TCR-mapped reads were about 4.05 to 10.27 million with IR-seq versus about 75 to 1,400 with RNA-seq. General study findings and limits: RNA-seq captured clonotypes less deeply and reliably than IR-seq. Around 82% of IR-seq clonotypes had a single read, yet these held roughly 3.3% of reads.

This library used roughly 370 ng RNA and molecular barcoded adaptors spanning alpha/delta and beta/gamma chains. TCRdb used MiXCR to reprocess the reads, holding one entry per CDR3 protein. The repertoire holds roughly 56,000 distinct CDR3 sequences, with approximately 20% as singletons. The sample was a population of CD138-negative cells sorted from bone marrow. This clonotype originated in a donor at least 40 years old with multiple myeloma.

The CDR3 loop is CASGLAGDSYNEQFL. CDR3 in DNA: TGTGCTAGTGGTTTAGCGGGGGACTCCTACAATGAGCAGTTCCTC. V usage is TRBV12-5 and J usage is TRBJ2-1; 8 bases are shared with TRBD2. The CDR3 runs 15 residues. Germline CDR1 is LGHNT and CDR2 is FRNRAP. V lost 3 bases to trimming and J lost 0 bases; unmatched junction nucleotides: 1.